One sample yielded the 13 T cell receptor beta chains listed below, sequenced in a study of beta chain features in type 1 diabetes. Sequenced material consisted of expressed TCRB transcripts (all of the isolated RNA was reverse transcribed). TCRdb's table, derived via immunoSEQ multiplex PCR, lists solely in-frame clones and lacks some. The sample yields some 150,000 clones, approximately 10% seen once. The specimen sequenced was central memory CD4+ T cells from blood. These receptors came from a man aged 18 to 30 in good health.

There are a few counts of this clone. V and J are TRBV18 and TRBJ1-1; D gene uncertain. Germline V gives CDR1 KGHSH, CDR2 LQKENI. The CDR3 sequence is 15 residues long. V was shortened by 3 bases and J by 1 base, with 12 bases between the two germline ends. DNA for the CDR3: TGTGCCAGCTCACCCCTGACGGATACGAACACTGAAGCTTTCTTT. Amino acid sequence: CASSPLTDTNTEAFF.

The chain joins TRBV9 to TRBJ2-2; possible D gene TRBD2, 6 bases. Germline V gene lookup returns CDR1 SGDLS and CDR2 YYNGEE. Trimming cost V 4 bases and J 6 bases, with 28 bases left between them. The CDR3 is made up of 19 amino acids. The CDR3 region is CASSPRRGRAPKGAGELFF. For the CDR3, the DNA is TGTGCCAGCAGCCCCCGCCGGGGGAGAGCCCCGAAGGGTGCCGGGGAGCTGTTTTTT.

In nucleotides, the CDR3 is TGTGCCAGCTCACCCGACAGGGGAAATTCACCCCTCCACTTT. Its protein is CASSPDRGNSPLHF. The chain has TRBV18 and TRBJ1-6; 8 nucleotides align to TRBD1. V gave up 3 bases and J gave up 7 bases; unmatched junction bases: 2. Germline V gene data show CDR1 as KGHSH and CDR2 as LQKENI. The CDR3 consists of 14 residues.

V is TRBV18 and J is TRBJ2-7; TRBD2 is a possible D gene (5 bases). Trimming stripped 5 bases from V and 0 bases from J, with 11 bases between. The CDR3 length is 14 residues. Looked up from germline, CDR1 is KGHSH and CDR2 is LQKENI. The CDR3 bases are TGTGCCAGCTCATCGGACGGACTCTCCTACGAGCAGTACTTC. Translating gives CASSSDGLSYEQYF.

V and J are TRBV27 and TRBJ2-1, with 9 bases identical to TRBD1. The CDR3 contains 16 residues. The J segment lost 1 base and the V segment lost 5 bases, leaving 6 bases of the junction unmatched. The germline V gene encodes CDR1 MNHEY and CDR2 SMNVEV (reference sequence). Written as DNA, the CDR3 is TGTGCCAGCAGTCCCGGGGGACAGGGATCCTACAATGAGCAGTTCTTC. Translated: CASSPGGQGSYNEQFF.

This clone was seen only a few times. The identical CDR3 is also encoded by other nucleotide sequences in the sample. The V gene is TRBV5-1, the J gene TRBJ2-1, with TRBD2 matching 11 bases. The germline gives CDR1 SGHRS, CDR2 YFSETQ. V gave up 2 bases and J gave up 3 bases; unmatched junction bases: 1. This CDR3 is built from 15 residues. CDR3 nucleotide sequence: TGCGCCAGCAGCTTAGGGACTAGCGGCTACAATGAGCAGTTCTTC. Its translation is CASSLGTSGYNEQFF.

This clone came up a few times. This chain joins TRBV19 and TRBJ2-1, with D perhaps assigned TRBD1 or TRBD2 (5 bases each). Trimming took 5 bases from V and 7 from J, leaving 15 bases between them. This CDR3 has 14 amino acids. Looked up from germline, CDR1 is LNHDA and CDR2 is SQIVND (reference sequence). The CDR3 reads CASSLRDARNEQFF. The CDR3 nucleotides read TGTGCCAGTAGTCTCCGGGACGCTAGGAATGAGCAGTTCTTC. Drawing the rest from reference TRBV19 and TRBJ2-1, the complete variable domain is DGGITQSPKYLFRKEGQNVTLSCEQNLNHDAMYWYRQDPGQGLRLIYYSQIVNDFQKGDIAEGYSVSREKKESFPLTVTSAQKNPTAFYLCASSLRDARNEQFFGPGTRLTVL.

The sample holds a few counts of this clone. The chain is built from TRBV5-6 and TRBJ1-2; tentatively, D is TRBD1 (5 bases). V was pared by 0 bases and J by 4 bases, with 16 bases between. Looked up from germline, CDR1 is SGHDT and CDR2 is YYEEEE. This CDR3 has 16 residues. The CDR3 loop reads CASSLGQTAGGYGYTF. The CDR3 DNA reads TGTGCCAGCAGCTTGGGACAGACTGCGGGCGGCTATGGCTACACCTTC.

This clone was counted a few times. The rearrangement uses TRBV6-6 and TRBJ2-3, with a weak D call TRBD1 (6 bases). The V and J ends lost 3 bases and 3 bases respectively, with 16 bases between them. CDR3 size: 16 residues. Germline V gives CDR1 MNHNY, CDR2 SVGAGI (reference sequence). Written as DNA, the CDR3 is TGTGCCAGCAGTTATGGTCACAGGGCTGGGACAGATACGCAGTATTTT. Protein product: CASSYGHRAGTDTQYF.

This clone was seen only a few times. This chain links TRBV10-3 with TRBJ2-7; unclear D gene. V was pared by 5 bases and J by 0 bases, with 5 bases between. The CDR3 length is 12 residues. Germline V CDR1 and CDR2: ENHRY, SYGVKD. In DNA, the CDR3 is TGTGCCATCAGTTTGAGCTCCTACGAGCAGTACTTC. Amino acid sequence: CAISLSSYEQYF.

This chain joins TRBV19 and TRBJ2-5, with D unclear. The last part of the DNA fits TRBJ2-7 better; the J call may be wrong. The CDR3 has 12 residues. Germline values: CDR1 LNHDA, CDR2 SQIVND (reference sequence). CDR3 sequence (DNA): TGTGCCAGTAGTACGAGTTTAGGCGAGCAGTACTTC. Encoded protein: CASSTSLGEQYF.

Only a few counts were recorded for this clone. CDR3 loop: CAISRLARDQETQYF. DNA for the CDR3: TGTGCCATCAGTCGACTAGCGAGAGACCAAGAGACCCAGTACTTC. The chain recombines TRBV10-3 with TRBJ2-5; 8 bases map to TRBD2. The CDR3 runs to 15 residues. Germline assignment: CDR1 ENHRY and CDR2 SYGVKD. V gave up 5 bases and J gave up 0 bases; unmatched junction bases: 5.

The V call is TRBV25-1, the J call TRBJ2-3; TRBD2 is a possible D gene (6 bases). The CDR3 is 17 residues long. Germline V gene sequence: CDR1 MGHDK, CDR2 SYGVNS. V lost 4 bases and J 1 base, leaving 18 bases between the germline ends. The CDR3 here is CASSAAGSGLRTDTQYF. The DNA of the CDR3 is TGTGCCAGCAGTGCCGCAGGGTCGGGACTCCGCACAGATACGCAGTATTTT.